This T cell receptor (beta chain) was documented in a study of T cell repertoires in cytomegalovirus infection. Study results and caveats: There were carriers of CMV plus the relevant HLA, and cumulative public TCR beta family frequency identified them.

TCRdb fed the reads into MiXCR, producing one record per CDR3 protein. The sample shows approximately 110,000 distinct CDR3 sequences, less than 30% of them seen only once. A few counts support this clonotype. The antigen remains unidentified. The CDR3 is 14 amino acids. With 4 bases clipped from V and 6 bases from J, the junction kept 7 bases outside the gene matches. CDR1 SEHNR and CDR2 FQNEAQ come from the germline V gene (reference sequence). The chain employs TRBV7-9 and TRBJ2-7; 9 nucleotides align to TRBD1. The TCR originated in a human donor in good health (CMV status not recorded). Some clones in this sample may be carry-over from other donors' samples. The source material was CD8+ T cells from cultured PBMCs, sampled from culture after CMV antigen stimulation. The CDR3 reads CASSSGQGVGEQYF. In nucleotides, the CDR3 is TGTGCCAGCAGCTCGGGACAGGGAGTAGGCGAGCAGTACTTC. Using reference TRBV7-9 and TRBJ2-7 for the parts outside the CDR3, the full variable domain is DTGVSQNPRHKITKRGQNVTFRCDPISEHNRLYWYRQTLGQGPEFLTYFQNEAQLEKSRLLSDRFSAERPKGSFSTLEIQRTEQGDSAMYLCASSSGQGVGEQYFGPGTRLTVT.